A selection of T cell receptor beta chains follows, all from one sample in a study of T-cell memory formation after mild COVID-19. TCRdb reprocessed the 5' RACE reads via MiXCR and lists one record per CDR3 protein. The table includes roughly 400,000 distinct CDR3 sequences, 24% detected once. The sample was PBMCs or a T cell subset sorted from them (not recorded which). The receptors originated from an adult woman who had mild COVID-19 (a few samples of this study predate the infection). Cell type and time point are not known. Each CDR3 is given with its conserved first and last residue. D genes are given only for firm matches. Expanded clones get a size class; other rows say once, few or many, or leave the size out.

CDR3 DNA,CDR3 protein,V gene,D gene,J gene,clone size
TGTGCCAGCAGGACCGGGACAGGGGAATCTGAAGCTTTCTTT,CASRTGTGESEAFF,TRBV27,TRBD1,TRBJ1-1,.
TGCGCCAGCAGCCAAGGAGGTAGGAGGGGACTCTACGAGCAGTACTTC,CASSQGGRRGLYEQYF,TRBV4-1,.,TRBJ2-7,.
TGTGCCAGCAGCTTGCGATCGACGATAGGGGCTTATGGCTACACCTTC,CASSLRSTIGAYGYTF,TRBV7-2,.,TRBJ1-2,.
TGTGCCAGCAGTTTTAGGGTAACCGGGGAGCTGTTTTTT,CASSFRVTGELFF,TRBV12-3/TRBV12-4,.,TRBJ2-2,.
TGTGCCACCGCCGCCCTGGGAGAGGACACCTACGAGCAGTACTTC,CATAALGEDTYEQYF,TRBV15,.,TRBJ2-7,.
TGTGCCAGCAGTCCCCCGGACGGCTACGAGCAGTACTTC,CASSPPDGYEQYF,TRBV12-3/TRBV12-4,.,TRBJ2-7,.
TGTGCCAGCAGCCAGATCCCTTTAAGCCGGTATGGCTACACCTTC,CASSQIPLSRYGYTF,TRBV7-3,.,TRBJ1-2,few
TGTGCCAGCAGCTTGGGAATAGGGATCTACGAGCAGTACTTC,CASSLGIGIYEQYF,TRBV5-6,.,TRBJ2-7,few
TGTGCCAGCAGTCCGCAGGGGGCTGGCAATGAGCAGTTCTTC,CASSPQGAGNEQFF,TRBV6-2/TRBV6-3,TRBD1,TRBJ2-1,.
TGTGCCAGCAGCTTAGAGGGACCGCAACACTATGGCTACACCTTC,CASSLEGPQHYGYTF,TRBV7-6,.,TRBJ1-2,.
TGTGCCAGCAGCTTGGGAGGGGGTTTTACCTACGAGCAGTACTTC,CASSLGGGFTYEQYF,TRBV5-5,.,TRBJ2-7,.
TGTGCCAGCAGCCAAGTGACCACACGCGAGCAGTACTTC,CASSQVTTREQYF,TRBV3-1,.,TRBJ2-7,few
TGTGCCTGGACACATCGCAGAGGCCAGAACACTGAAGCTTTCTTT,CAWTHRRGQNTEAFF,TRBV30,.,TRBJ1-1,.